This T cell receptor beta chain was captured in a study of blood T cell repertoires in COVID-19. For the study at large: Spain, Italy and the United States supplied samples that represented acute and convalescent COVID-19. T cells, B-cell-depleted T cells, or PBMCs provided the cDNA or gDNA that served as material.

The CDR3 length is 14 residues. Germline loops: CDR1 LGHDT, CDR2 YNNKEL (reference sequence). Deletions cut 4 bases from V and 2 bases from J, with 10 bases between. Study members were between 18 and 89 years old and lived in 24 US regions. As handled by the study authors: Using reference gene primer amplification, nucleated cell counts were estimated. Libraries were prepared by immunoSEQ multiplex PCR; TCRdb keeps only in-frame clonotypes and omits some of them. For V, J and clone size, that table is used; D and trimming come from the DNA. Of 250,000 to 300,000 clones in the sample, 90% to 95% were seen once.

The J gene is TRBJ2-3, the V gene TRBV3-1 (or the pseudogene TRBV3-2); the D is unclear. The sample taken for sequencing was PBMCs or T cells enriched from blood (not recorded which). The TCR comes from a human donor in a cohort exposed to, infected with or recovered from COVID-19 (not recorded which). The donor label of this sample is uncertain. This CDR3 is CASSPPSTTDTQYF. The CDR3 coding sequence is TGTGCCAGCAGCCCCCCTTCTACCACAGATACGCAGTATTTT.